The rows below give T cell receptor beta chains drawn from one sample of a study of tumor and adjacent non-tumor tissue in lung cancer. Each CDR3 protein is one row after TCRdb ran MiXCR on the multiplex PCR reads. Among around 75,000 distinct CDR3 sequences listed, around 65% were seen once. Material: distant non-tumor lung tissue. These receptors originate from a woman between 45 and 60 years old with non-small cell lung cancer. Both conserved end residues are part of each CDR3. The D gene is left open where the match is weak. Clone sizes are given selectively: once, few, many, or a class where the clone is expanded.

d_call	clone_size	v_call	j_call	cdr3_aa	cdr3_nt
NA	many	TRBV6-2/TRBV6-3	TRBJ2-7	CATMTVNEQYF	TGTGCCACCATGACAGTCAACGAGCAGTACTTC
NA	many	TRBV20-1	TRBJ2-7	CSAPTEADSYEQYF	TGCAGTGCCCCGACCGAAGCGGACTCCTACGAGCAGTACTTC
NA	NA	TRBV29-1	TRBJ1-2	CNVEGDRGRYTF	TGCAACGTTGAAGGCGATAGGGGTCGCTACACCTTC
NA	once	TRBV6-5	TRBJ2-7	CANSRTNSDYEQYF	TGTGCCAACAGTCGGACTAACTCCGACTACGAGCAGTACTTC
NA	many	TRBV12-3/TRBV12-4	TRBJ1-5	CASSPGGDGQPQHF	TGTGCCAGCAGCCCCGGAGGGGACGGGCAGCCCCAGCATTTT
NA	many	TRBV20-1	TRBJ2-3	CSAQPSGGTSSTDTQYF	TGCAGTGCCCAACCGTCCGGCGGAACCTCTAGCACAGATACGCAGTATTTT
TRBD2	NA	TRBV6-1	TRBJ2-7	CASGVAGPGMGEQYF	TGTGCCAGCGGTGTAGCGGGACCCGGCATGGGGGAGCAGTACTTC
TRBD1	NA	TRBV4-2	TRBJ1-4	CASSQDPQGAFEELFF	TGTGCCAGCAGCCAAGACCCGCAGGGGGCGTTTGAAGAACTGTTTTTT
NA	many	TRBV4-1	TRBJ2-7	CASSLFLRTSYEQYF	TGCGCCAGCAGCCTCTTCCTCAGGACAAGCTACGAGCAGTACTTC
TRBD1	NA	TRBV20-1	TRBJ2-7	CTAQDRPGQGGYEQYF	TGCACTGCTCAAGACCGACCGGGACAGGGCGGCTACGAGCAGTACTTC